This T cell receptor beta chain is drawn from a study of early T cells in non-severe SARS-CoV-2 infection (dated by TCRdb to 2020 to 2022). About the full investigation: Bulk RNA from unsorted whole blood was used for TCR sequencing, so alpha and beta chains could not be paired.

Library prep was done by 5' RACE. Sequencer: NextSeq 500. The TCR library protocol attached unique molecular identifiers to individual cDNA molecules to correct for sequencing error and PCR bias. Both TCR alpha and beta chains were sequenced, and tight co-correlation was observed between alpha and beta sequence abundances in each sample. On the study's bioinformatics: Decombinator V4 was used to annotate TCR sequences for V gene, J gene and CDR3. Expanded TCRs were defined as changing significantly between any two time points under a Poisson model with p below 0.0001. Abundances of TCRs were expressed as counts per million after normalisation to the total number of TCRs sequenced in each sample. MAIT TCRs were defined by TRAV1-2 paired with TRAJ12, TRAJ20 or TRAJ33, and iNKT TCRs by TRAV10 paired with TRAJ18. VDJdb, accessed 1 November 2021, was searched for CMV, EBV and SARS-CoV-2 annotated TCRs, excluding TCRs annotated for multiple antigens. The public reads were reprocessed in TCRdb via fastp at Q25 and MiXCR, keeping in-frame beta chains. Each CDR3 protein appears once, grouped with its most common genes and DNA. Clone size and V and J calls follow TCRdb, not the original study. Present in this sample are 85,000 to 90,000 distinct CDR3 sequences, approximately 15% of which were seen just once. Around 6.4% of the sample is taken by the ten largest.

Study-wide findings and limitations: VDJdb matching was skewed toward anti-spike CD8 responses and likely underestimated virus-specific expansions, missing private and CD4 specificities.

This clonotype occurred a few times. The target of this receptor is not known. Base-call qualities are not available, and no considerably larger clone is one nucleotide away. From the cysteine through the phenylalanine, the CDR3 covers 11 amino acids. Left in the record is the CDR3 DNA by itself, 33 bases read in frame from the first base. V is shortened by 3 bases, J by 9 bases, and the region joining them spans 9 bases. CDR1 and CDR2 were assigned from the germline V gene as MDHEN and SYDVKM. A case-control design nested within a healthcare worker cohort in London, UK, was used, with weekly nasopharyngeal swab PCR tests and blood sampling performed. Healthcare workers were recruited between 23 and 31 March 2020, during the week of the UK lockdown, and were followed weekly for up to roughly 15 weeks.

This receptor chain uses TRBV28 and TRBJ2-7; TRBD2 is perhaps the D gene, given 5 matching bases. The sequence was collected from an adult who was a healthcare worker with PCR-confirmed SARS-CoV-2 infection or an uninfected control (not recorded which). The sample comprised whole blood. The nucleotide sequence is given as TGTGCCAGCAGTTTCGAGGGCTGGCAGTACTTC. Its product reads: CASSFEGWQYF.